The clone carrying this T cell receptor (beta chain) was picked up a small number of times. The sample belongs to a study of regulatory T cells in long-lasting Graves disease. Germline CDR1 LNHDA, CDR2 SQIVND (reference sequence). V was clipped by 5 bases and J by 0 bases, with 19 bases between them. CDR3 length: 17 amino acids. The time point is: newly diagnosed GD, antithyroid drugs for less than 3 months. With RNA extracted from PBMCs as input, the TCR library was made. Libraries of TCR beta came from iRepertoire HTBI primers plus Arm-PCR of CDR3 regions. TCRdb re-analysed the multiplex PCR reads in MiXCR, keeping a single row per CDR3 protein. The profile shows about 450,000 distinct CDR3 sequences, around 13% of them singletons. The same data also went into a second study, on T cells in Graves' hyperthyroidism and ophthalmopathy.

This specimen was peripheral blood mononuclear cells (PBMCs), taken at new diagnosis, from a patient treated with antithyroid drugs. The origin of this receptor is a woman between 45 and 60 years old with Graves disease. J is TRBJ1-2 and V is TRBV19, with no clear D. CDR3 coding DNA: TGTGCCAGTAGTTCCAGGTCGGCAGGCAATCCTAACTATGGCTACACCTTC. It specifies CASSSRSAGNPNYGYTF.